A single sample gave rise to the 20 T cell receptor beta chains below, sequenced in a study of control samples from healthy donors and cancer patients (dated by TCRdb to 2020 to 2022). The library was made by the immunoSEQ multiplex PCR assay. TCRdb stores this immuneACCESS table with in-frame sequences only. Part of the clones is absent; in the studies checked, under half of the shortfall reflects unresolved V genes, and no reason is known for the rest. Within this sample are tens of thousands of clones, with roughly 90% of them counted one time only. The ten largest clones represent approximately 15% of the sample. Sample: blood. All receptors come from a woman in her 70s in good health.

This clone was counted once. The chain links TRBV3-1 (or the pseudogene TRBV3-2) to TRBJ2-3; 7 positions match TRBD1. There are 16 residues in the CDR3. V shed 0 bases, J shed 2 bases, and the junction held 5 bases outside the gene matches. Germline values: CDR1 LGHDT, CDR2 YNNKEL (reference sequence). CDR3 coding DNA: TGTGCCAGCAGCCAAGATCCGGGACAGATCACAGATACGCAGTATTTT. Translating gives CASSQDPGQITDTQYF.

This chain connects TRBV5-5 to TRBJ1-1; 8 positions match TRBD1. Germline CDR1 and CDR2: SGHKS and YYEKEE (reference sequence). The CDR3 is made up of 12 amino acids. V shed 4 bases, J shed 7 bases, and the junction held 3 bases outside the gene matches. CDR3 sequence (DNA): TGTGCCAGCAGCGTGGACAGGGATGAAGCTTTCTTT. Its protein product is CASSVDRDEAFF.

This chain uses TRBV25-1 with TRBJ2-7, with D perhaps assigned TRBD1 or TRBD2 (5 bases each). Trimming cost V 5 bases and J 2 bases, with 16 bases left between them. Germline V CDR1 and CDR2: MGHDK, SYGVNS. This CDR3 is 15 amino acids long. CDR3 in amino acids: CASSIGTRIAYEQYF. In DNA form, the CDR3 reads TGTGCCAGCAGTATTGGGACCCGGATTGCCTACGAGCAGTACTTC.

This chain joins TRBV5-1 and TRBJ1-2; 9 bases match TRBD1. The CDR3 runs to 14 residues. Trimming took 3 bases from V and 4 from J; bases not matched to a gene: 4. Germline CDR1 and CDR2: SGHRS and YFSETQ. CDR3: CASSWGQGGYGYTF. The CDR3 coding sequence is TGCGCCAGCAGCTGGGGACAGGGTGGCTATGGCTACACCTTC.

The genes are TRBV5-1 and TRBJ1-1; the D is unclear. Per the germline V gene, CDR1 is SGHRS and CDR2 is YFSETQ. This CDR3 spans 12 amino acids. V shed 3 bases and J shed 7 bases, with 10 bases lying between them. The CDR3 coding sequence is TGCGCCAGCAGCTCGGACGGAAATGAAGCTTTCTTT. It translates to CASSSDGNEAFF. The full variable domain, rest sourced from reference TRBV5-1 and TRBJ1-1, is KAGVTQTPRYLIKTRGQQVTLSCSPISGHRSVSWYQQTPGQGLQFLFEYFSETQRNKGNFPGRFSGRQFSNSRSEMNVSTLELGDSALYLCASSSDGNEAFFGQGTRLTVV.

This chain uses TRBV28 with TRBJ1-1; D is ambiguous. Trimming took off 2 bases at V and 3 bases at J, with 16 bases between the two ends. Germline V gene data show CDR1 as MDHEN and CDR2 as SYDVKM. The CDR3 extends over 16 amino acids. CDR3 sequence: CASSLGVSAGYTEAFF. The CDR3 DNA reads TGTGCCAGCAGTTTAGGCGTCTCCGCGGGGTACACTGAAGCTTTCTTT.

The gene calls are TRBV7-2 and TRBJ2-3; 10 positions match TRBD2. Germline V lookup: CDR1 SGHTA, CDR2 FQGNSA. The CDR3 spans 15 residues. Trimming took 0 bases from V and 7 from J; bases not matched to a gene: 4. CDR3 amino acids: CASSLAAGGLNTQYF. CDR3 DNA sequence: TGTGCCAGCAGCTTAGCAGCGGGGGGGCTAAATACGCAGTATTTT.

The J gene is TRBJ1-5, the V gene TRBV19, with 8 bases aligning to TRBD1. Germline V gene data show CDR1 as LNHDA and CDR2 as SQIVND (reference sequence). The CDR3 covers 13 residues. With V trimmed by 10 bases and J by 6 bases, 8 bases remained unmatched. CDR3 protein: CATETGVGQPQHF. DNA for the CDR3: TGTGCCACCGAGACAGGGGTGGGTCAGCCCCAGCATTTT.

This chain uses TRBV5-4 with TRBJ1-1, with D uncertain. Germline V lookup: CDR1 SGHNT, CDR2 YYREEE (reference sequence). Trimming pared 4 bases from V and 5 bases from J, leaving 12 bases between. The CDR3 consists of 13 residues. The CDR3 coding sequence is TGTGCCAGCAGCGGAAGGTGGGATACTGAAGCTTTCTTT. Its translation: CASSGRWDTEAFF.

The V gene is TRBV5-5, the J gene TRBJ2-5; weak D call: TRBD2 (6 bases). Germline CDR1 is SGHKS and CDR2 is YYEKEE (reference sequence). The CDR3 covers 13 residues. V was pared by 1 base and J by 4 bases, with 8 bases between. The CDR3 DNA is TGTGCCAGCAGCTTGATCGGGGGAGAGACCCAGTACTTC. It yields the protein CASSLIGGETQYF. The entire variable domain, with the rest obtained from reference TRBV5-5 and TRBJ2-5, is as follows: DAGVTQSPTHLIKTRGQQVTLRCSPISGHKSVSWYQQVLGQGPQFIFQYYEKEERGRGNFPDRFSARQFPNYSSELNVNALLLGDSALYLCASSLIGGETQYFGPGTRLLVL.

The chain recombines TRBV5-4 with TRBJ2-1, with 11 bases aligning to TRBD2. The CDR3 contains 16 residues. CDR1 is SGHNT, CDR2 YYREEE, per germline (reference sequence). With 4 bases clipped from V and 0 bases from J, the junction kept 3 bases outside the gene matches. The CDR3 here is CASSLGTSGSYNEQFF. CDR3 in DNA: TGTGCCAGCAGCCTAGGGACTAGCGGCTCCTACAATGAGCAGTTCTTC.

The chain has TRBV11-2 and TRBJ2-2; D not certain. This CDR3 comprises 17 residues. The germline CDR1 and CDR2 sequences are SGHAT and FQNNGV. Trimming pared 4 bases from V and 0 bases from J, leaving 15 bases between. In DNA form, the CDR3 reads TGTGCCAGCAGCTCGAGTGCAGGAACCGCGAACACCGGGGAGCTGTTTTTT. This codes for CASSSSAGTANTGELFF.

The chain has TRBV7-2 and TRBJ1-5; tentatively, D is TRBD1 (5 bases). The V gene lost 3 bases and the J gene lost 3 bases, with 12 bases spanning the gap. Looked up from germline, CDR1 is SGHTA and CDR2 is FQGNSA. The CDR3 is 15 amino acids. CDR3 sequence reads: CASSFDRGYNQPQHF. For the CDR3, the DNA is TGTGCCAGCAGCTTCGACCGGGGCTACAATCAGCCCCAGCATTTT.

The chain uses TRBV19 and TRBJ1-2; D is perhaps TRBD1 (5 bases). V lost 7 bases, J lost 4 bases, and 19 bases lay in between. The CDR3 is made up of 15 amino acids. The germline gives CDR1 LNHDA, CDR2 SQIVND (reference sequence). CDR3 sequence reads: CASNKSRGRGYGYTF. The CDR3 DNA follows: TGTGCCAGTAATAAGTCGAGGGGAAGAGGCTATGGCTACACCTTC.

The chain combines TRBV2 with TRBJ2-1, with no clear D. Looked up from germline, CDR1 is SNHLY and CDR2 is FYNNEI. V lost 5 bases and J 5 bases, leaving 1 base between the germline ends. The CDR3 is made up of 10 amino acids. The CDR3 reads CASSNNEQFF. The CDR3 DNA reads TGTGCCAGCAGTAACAATGAGCAGTTCTTC.

This rearrangement joins TRBV5-1 to TRBJ1-5; TRBD1 matches 7 bases. Germline trimming cut 4 bases from V and 2 bases from J; bases unmatched to any gene: 3. The CDR3 extends over 14 amino acids. Germline CDR1 SGHRS, CDR2 YFSETQ. CDR3: CASSAGQGNQPQHF. Here the CDR3 DNA reads TGCGCCAGCAGCGCCGGACAGGGCAATCAGCCCCAGCATTTT.

The chain uses TRBV15 and TRBJ1-5, with D unclear. The CDR3 is made up of 14 amino acids. V shed 5 bases and J shed 1 base, with 9 bases lying between them. Germline CDR1 is LNHNV and CDR2 is YYDKDF (reference sequence). The CDR3 is CATSAERSNQPQHF. The DNA for the CDR3 is TGTGCCACCAGCGCTGAAAGGAGCAATCAGCCCCAGCATTTT.

The chain couples TRBV27 to TRBJ1-4; D remains unclear. The V end was cut by 4 bases, the J end by 7 bases, with 16 bases between. The V gene's germline CDR1 is MNHEY and CDR2 SMNVEV (reference sequence). This CDR3 comprises 15 residues. In nucleotides, the CDR3 is TGTGCCAGCAGTTACCCGGAGCGAATATCTGAAAAACTGTTTTTT. It translates to CASSYPERISEKLFF.

The gene calls are TRBV19 and TRBJ2-7; 9 bases agree with TRBD1. The CDR3 runs to 13 residues. In germline, CDR1 is LNHDA, CDR2 SQIVND (reference sequence). J lost 5 bases, V lost 3 bases, and 2 bases had no gene match. The CDR3 DNA reads as TGTGCCAGTAGTATGGACAGGGGAAACGAGCAGTACTTC. Its protein product is CASSMDRGNEQYF. The complete variable domain, with remaining parts taken from reference TRBV19 and TRBJ2-7, reads DGGITQSPKYLFRKEGQNVTLSCEQNLNHDAMYWYRQDPGQGLRLIYYSQIVNDFQKGDIAEGYSVSREKKESFPLTVTSAQKNPTAFYLCASSMDRGNEQYFGPGTRLTVT.

CDR3 residues: CASSLRGYQPQHF. In nucleotides, the CDR3 is TGTGCCAGCAGTTTACGGGGCTATCAGCCCCAGCATTTT. V usage is TRBV12-3 or TRBV12-4 and J usage is TRBJ1-5, with D possibly TRBD1 on 5 matching bases. CDR3 length: 13 amino acids. V dropped 2 bases and J dropped 5 bases, with 7 bases sitting between them.